This T cell receptor (beta chain) is from a study of technical replicates of blood from a few donors (dated by TCRdb to between 2016 and 2019). Cut back by 2 bases and 4 bases, the V and J ends lie 21 bases apart. The CDR3 runs 17 residues from the cysteine to the phenylalanine. Only the CDR3 DNA is retained, 51 bases long and in frame from the first base. In the germline V gene (reference sequence), CDR1 corresponds to SEHNR and CDR2 to FQNEAQ. Library preparation was by the immunoSEQ multiplex PCR assay. Held by TCRdb, this immuneACCESS table contains in-frame sequences only and omits some clones. Under half of the omission traces to an unresolved V gene where checked; the cause of the rest is unknown. For this sample the table gives some 80,000 clones, of which nearly 98% were detected only once. Approximately 0.3% of the sample comes from the top ten. Comment on this clone: Its specific antigen is unknown. Per-nucleotide qualities are absent, and no much larger clonotype sits a single base away.

The sequence joins TRBV7-9 to TRBJ2-7; TRBD2 is perhaps the D gene, given 5 matching bases. The clonotype comes from a human donor in good health. Sequenced sample: T cells isolated from PBMCs. The bases are TGTGCCAGCAGCTTACTACGTTATGCGGGCGCTGATTACGAGCAGTACTTC. This codes for CASSLLRYAGADYEQYF.